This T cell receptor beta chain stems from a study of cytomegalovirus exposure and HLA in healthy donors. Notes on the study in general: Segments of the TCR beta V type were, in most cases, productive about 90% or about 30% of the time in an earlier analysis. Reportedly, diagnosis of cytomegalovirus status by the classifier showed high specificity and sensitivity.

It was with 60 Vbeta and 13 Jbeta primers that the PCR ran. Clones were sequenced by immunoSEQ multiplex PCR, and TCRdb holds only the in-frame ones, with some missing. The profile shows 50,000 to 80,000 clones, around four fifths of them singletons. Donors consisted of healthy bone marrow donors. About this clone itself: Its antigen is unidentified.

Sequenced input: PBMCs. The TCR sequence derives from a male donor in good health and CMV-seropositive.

The CDR3 region has the DNA TGTGCCAGCAGCATAAGCCATGAGCAGTTCTTC. Translation: CASSISHEQFF. V and J are TRBV6-5 and TRBJ2-1; no reliable D call. Germline V lookup: CDR1 MNHEY, CDR2 SVGAGI. V lost 6 bases to trimming and J lost 8 bases, with 8 bases between them. This CDR3 region has 11 residues.